This passage covers 13 T cell receptor beta chains from one sample sequenced in a study of CD8 T cells in Susac syndrome. The authors reverse transcribed roughly 0.5 to 1 ug RNA with random hexamers. TCRdb ran MiXCR on the immunoSEQ multiplex PCR reads and lists one entry per CDR3 protein. This sample has 180,000 or so distinct CDR3 sequences; 90% to 95% occur once, and the top ten carry around 0.085%. The sequenced material came from CD4+ T cells from PBMCs. These receptors came from a human donor with multiple sclerosis.

The chain recombines TRBV29-1 with TRBJ2-1; possible D gene TRBD2, 6 bases. Germline V CDR1 and CDR2: SQVTM, ANQGSEA. V lost 2 bases, J lost 0 bases, and 11 bases lay in between. The CDR3 sequence is 15 residues long. CDR3 DNA sequence: TGCAGCGTTGAACCCGGAGGGCCCTCCTACAATGAGCAGTTCTTC. Translated: CSVEPGGPSYNEQFF.

The chain combines TRBV3-1 with TRBJ2-3; D not resolved. The CDR3 spans 14 residues. Germline CDR1 is LGHDT and CDR2 is YNNKEL (reference sequence). Trimming took off 1 base at V and 0 bases at J, with 5 bases between the two ends. The CDR3: CASSQAMSTDTQYF. CDR3 nucleotides: TGTGCCAGCAGCCAAGCCATGAGCACAGATACGCAGTATTTT.

The genes are TRBV27 and TRBJ1-5; possibly TRBD1 for D (5 bases). Trimming shortened V by 6 bases and J by 3 bases, and 15 bases separated the two germline ends. Germline V gene sequence: CDR1 MNHEY, CDR2 SMNVEV (reference sequence). CDR3 size: 15 residues. The CDR3 loop reads CASSPTGHLNQPQHF. The CDR3, as DNA: TGTGCCAGCAGCCCGACGGGGCACCTCAATCAGCCCCAGCATTTT.

The chain recombines TRBV25-1 with TRBJ2-7; TRBD2 matches at 9 bases. Germline CDR1 MGHDK, CDR2 SYGVNS. Trimming removed 4 bases from V and 10 bases from J; junction bases left unmatched: 14. The CDR3 runs to 15 residues. CDR3 in DNA: TGTGCCAGCAGTGTCCAGGCGGGGGGGAGCTCGGGTCAGTACTTC. This encodes CASSVQAGGSSGQYF.

The V call is TRBV5-1, the J call TRBJ2-7, with D perhaps matching TRBD1 (5 bases). Trimming shortened V by 4 bases and J by 7 bases, and 15 bases separated the two germline ends. This CDR3 is built from 13 residues. Germline lookup yields CDR1 SGHRS and CDR2 YFSETQ. In DNA form, the CDR3 reads TGCGCCAGCAGCCCCCTGGGGCAGTGGGAGCAGTACTTC. Translating gives CASSPLGQWEQYF. The variable domain in full, completed from reference TRBV5-1 and TRBJ2-7, reads KAGVTQTPRYLIKTRGQQVTLSCSPISGHRSVSWYQQTPGQGLQFLFEYFSETQRNKGNFPGRFSGRQFSNSRSEMNVSTLELGDSALYLCASSPLGQWEQYFGPGTRLTVT.

The chain recombines TRBV25-1 with TRBJ2-5; D is perhaps TRBD1 or TRBD2 (6 bases each). This CDR3 is built from 16 residues. V was cut by 5 bases and J by 3 bases, with 19 bases left in between. Germline values: CDR1 MGHDK, CDR2 SYGVNS. The CDR3 here is CASSLTGLGGKETQYF. The CDR3, as DNA: TGTGCCAGCAGTTTAACAGGGTTGGGGGGTAAAGAGACCCAGTACTTC.

J is TRBJ2-7 and V is TRBV3-1, with D possibly TRBD1 on 6 matching bases. V lost 5 bases and J 2 bases, leaving 16 bases between the germline ends. This CDR3 is built from 15 residues. CDR1 and CDR2 from the germline V gene are LGHDT and YNNKEL (reference sequence). Here the CDR3 reads CASSNRATGAYEQYF. CDR3 in DNA: TGTGCCAGCAGCAACAGGGCCACCGGGGCCTACGAGCAGTACTTC.

The chain couples TRBV6-5 to TRBJ2-1; a weak D match, TRBD1 (6 bases). Germline assignment: CDR1 MNHEY and CDR2 SVGAGI. V was shortened by 6 bases and J by 6 bases, with 18 bases between the two germline ends. This CDR3 region has 15 residues. CDR3 sequence reads: CASSPIKRGFNEQFF. Written as DNA, the CDR3 is TGTGCCAGCAGCCCTATTAAAAGGGGGTTCAATGAGCAGTTCTTC.

The gene calls are TRBV15 and TRBJ2-1, with D unresolved. From germline, CDR1 is LNHNV and CDR2 YYDKDF (reference sequence). Trimming took off 3 bases at V and 9 bases at J, with 18 bases between the two ends. CDR3 length: 15 amino acids. The CDR3 spells CATSSGLPTHPEQFF. CDR3 sequence (DNA): TGTGCCACCAGCAGTGGGCTCCCAACCCACCCTGAGCAGTTCTTC.

The rearrangement uses TRBV5-1 and TRBJ1-1; D gene ambiguous. The V and J ends lost 1 base and 2 bases respectively, with 12 bases between them. CDR3 length equals 15 residues. Germline V gene data show CDR1 as SGHRS and CDR2 as YFSETQ. CDR3 DNA: TGCGCCAGCAGCTTGCACGGTGGTGTTAACACTGAAGCTTTCTTT. Translation: CASSLHGGVNTEAFF.

The rearrangement links TRBV10-2 to TRBJ2-7; D uncertain. The CDR3 covers 13 residues. V shed 4 bases and J shed 10 bases, with 17 bases lying between them. The germline V gene has CDR1 WSHSY and CDR2 SAAADI. The CDR3 DNA is TGCGCCAGCAGTGTGGGCTTCCCTGTAGAACAGTACTTC. This encodes CASSVGFPVEQYF.

The chain joins TRBV11-1 to TRBJ1-1; the D is unclear. Looked up from germline, CDR1 is SGHAT and CDR2 is FQDESV (reference sequence). V was shortened by 4 bases and J by 7 bases, with 28 bases between the two germline ends. The CDR3 sequence is 18 residues long. The CDR3: CASSSSLISGSFVFEAFF. As DNA, the CDR3 is TGTGCCAGCAGCTCTTCCTTGATCTCCGGCTCCTTTGTCTTTGAAGCTTTCTTT. Full variable domain (missing parts from reference TRBV11-1 and TRBJ1-1): EAEVAQSPRYKITEKSQAVAFWCDPISGHATLYWYRQILGQGPELLVQFQDESVVDDSQLPKDRFSAERLKGVDSTLKIQPAELGDSAMYLCASSSSLISGSFVFEAFFGQGTRLTVV.

The chain recombines TRBV18 with TRBJ1-5; D not certain. The CDR3 totals 13 residues. CDR1 is KGHSH and CDR2 is LQKENI in the germline V gene. The V and J ends lost 3 bases and 5 bases respectively, with 8 bases between them. The CDR3 DNA follows: TGTGCCAGCTCACCGGGGAGGGATCAGCCCCAGCATTTT. It specifies CASSPGRDQPQHF.